The 7 T cell receptor beta chains given below trace back to one sample, sequenced in a study of blood T cell repertoires in COVID-19. This table comes from immunoSEQ multiplex PCR, and its TCRdb copy is limited to in-frame clones, with some not included. Among around 47,000 clones listed, around 90% were seen once. Input material: peripheral blood. The source is a man aged 50 or older with active COVID-19.

The CDR3 nucleotides read TGCGCCAGCAGTTCTAGCGGGAGCGGCGCTTACGAGCAGTACTTC. Encoded protein: CASSSSGSGAYEQYF. The chain links TRBV5-1 to TRBJ2-7, with 10 bases fitting TRBD2. This CDR3 has 15 residues. Losses at the gene ends were 5 bases for V and 4 bases for J; bases not matched to a gene: 9. CDR1 and CDR2 (germline): SGHRS, YFSETQ.

This clone was counted only a few times. This sample also contains other DNA sequences that code for the same CDR3. The chain combines TRBV27 with TRBJ2-2, with D maybe TRBD2 (5 bases). Trimming took 6 bases from V and 6 from J, leaving 17 bases between them. CDR3 size: 15 residues. Germline CDR1 MNHEY, CDR2 SMNVEV (reference sequence). The CDR3, as DNA: TGTGCCAGCAGGTCGAGGTCTGGAGCGGCCGGGGAGCTGTTTTTT. Encoded protein: CASRSRSGAAGELFF.

J is TRBJ1-1 and V is TRBV7-3; 7 nucleotides align to TRBD1. CDR1 is SGHTA, CDR2 FQGTGA, per germline. The V segment lost 2 bases and the J segment 7 bases; nucleotides outside the gene matches: 4. The CDR3 runs to 13 residues. DNA for the CDR3: TGTGCCAGCAGCTTATCACCAGGGGGTGAAGCTTTCTTT. Its translation is CASSLSPGGEAFF.

J is TRBJ2-3 and V is TRBV7-2; D might be TRBD2 (5 bases). The germline V gene has CDR1 SGHTA and CDR2 FQGNSA. V was pared by 5 bases and J by 9 bases, with 15 bases between. This CDR3 is 13 amino acids long. The CDR3 loop is CASSRDTTRTQYF. Here the CDR3 DNA reads TGTGCCAGCAGCCGGGATACTACCAGAACGCAGTATTTT.

The chain has TRBV15 and TRBJ1-2; D gene ambiguous. Germline V gene lookup returns CDR1 LNHNV and CDR2 YYDKDF (reference sequence). With 0 bases removed from V and 4 bases from J, the gap between germline ends came to 9 bases. CDR3 length: 14 residues. This CDR3 is CATSREEGPYGYTF. The CDR3 DNA sequence: TGTGCCACCAGCAGAGAAGAGGGCCCCTATGGCTACACCTTC.

This clone was detected only once. The rearrangement uses TRBV6-4 and TRBJ1-1; D remains ambiguous. The CDR3 is 14 residues long. The germline V gene has CDR1 MRHNA and CDR2 SNTAGT. V was pared by 0 bases and J by 5 bases, with 10 bases between. CDR3 bases: TGTGCCAGCAGTGACTCGAGCGGCGGAACTGAAGCTTTCTTT. It codes for CASSDSSGGTEAFF.

The J gene is TRBJ2-3, the V gene TRBV6-4, with D maybe TRBD1 (6 bases). Germline CDR1 is MRHNA and CDR2 is SNTAGT. The length of the CDR3 is 14 residues. V lost 5 bases and J 5 bases, leaving 14 bases between the germline ends. CDR3 region: CASSPGTLGDTQYF. The CDR3 DNA reads as TGTGCCAGCAGTCCCGGGACACTGGGAGATACGCAGTATTTT.